The rows below give T cell receptor beta chains drawn from one sample of a study of CD8 T cells in Susac syndrome. Each CDR3 protein gets one entry after TCRdb re-called the immunoSEQ multiplex PCR reads with MiXCR. The table has 150,000 to 200,000 distinct CDR3 sequences, over 85% seen once. Sequenced: CD4+ T cells from PBMCs. The source is a human donor in good health. The CDR3 runs from the conserved cysteine through the conserved F or W. Fields, in order: J gene, V gene, CDR3 protein.

J gene: TRBJ1-5
V gene: TRBV3-1
CDR3 protein: CASSQPGSQPQHF

J gene: TRBJ1-2
V gene: TRBV29-1
CDR3 protein: CSVDRALYGYTF

J gene: TRBJ2-3
V gene: TRBV19
CDR3 protein: CATRTPIRGSTDTQYF

J gene: TRBJ1-1
V gene: TRBV6-4
CDR3 protein: CASRERGNTEAFF

J gene: TRBJ2-1
V gene: TRBV5-1
CDR3 protein: CASSLISAGGPSYNEQFF

J gene: TRBJ2-1
V gene: TRBV6-2/TRBV6-3
CDR3 protein: CAIRGGGYNEQFF

J gene: TRBJ1-1
V gene: TRBV11-2
CDR3 protein: CASSFRTANTEAFF

J gene: TRBJ1-5
V gene: TRBV6-5
CDR3 protein: CASSYSGAPTQPQHF

J gene: TRBJ1-1
V gene: TRBV29-1
CDR3 protein: CSVGQANTEAFF

J gene: TRBJ1-1
V gene: TRBV29-1
CDR3 protein: CSALLRGTANTEAFF

J gene: TRBJ2-3
V gene: TRBV20-1
CDR3 protein: CSASLDRTTSDTQYF

J gene: TRBJ2-7
V gene: TRBV20-1
CDR3 protein: CSAALGGLASSYEQYF

J gene: TRBJ2-3
V gene: TRBV7-3
CDR3 protein: CASSLTTRRDTQYF

J gene: TRBJ2-5
V gene: TRBV28
CDR3 protein: CASSSGDQGETQYF

J gene: TRBJ2-3
V gene: TRBV5-1
CDR3 protein: CASSPMGGAGAEDTQYF

J gene: TRBJ2-4
V gene: TRBV3-1
CDR3 protein: CASTDRDEAKNIQYF

J gene: TRBJ2-6
V gene: TRBV24-1
CDR3 protein: CATSDQRAGANVLTF

J gene: TRBJ2-5
V gene: TRBV24-1
CDR3 protein: CATSESNVGLAGATNWETQYF

J gene: TRBJ2-7
V gene: TRBV9
CDR3 protein: CASSPGAGGYEQYF

J gene: TRBJ1-2
V gene: TRBV7-2
CDR3 protein: CASSLALGNIGVYGYTF

J gene: TRBJ2-3
V gene: TRBV6-1
CDR3 protein: CASRLLAGASTDTQYF

J gene: TRBJ1-2
V gene: TRBV30
CDR3 protein: CAWSVRAGNYGYTF

J gene: TRBJ2-3
V gene: TRBV27
CDR3 protein: CASSQRQGIGLLDTQYF

J gene: TRBJ1-5
V gene: TRBV20-1
CDR3 protein: CSARSTGMPQHF

J gene: TRBJ1-3
V gene: TRBV12-3/TRBV12-4
CDR3 protein: CASSRRRGTVGNTIYF

J gene: TRBJ2-2
V gene: TRBV5-1
CDR3 protein: CASSPSGYTGELFF

J gene: TRBJ1-2
V gene: TRBV20-1
CDR3 protein: CSARDPGGNYGYTF

J gene: TRBJ2-1
V gene: TRBV4-1
CDR3 protein: CASSQDQATASSFF

J gene: TRBJ2-2
V gene: TRBV18
CDR3 protein: CASSPSTGLPNTGELFF

J gene: TRBJ1-1
V gene: TRBV2
CDR3 protein: CASILRGNTEAFF

J gene: TRBJ1-5
V gene: TRBV25-1
CDR3 protein: CASSVFGTNQPQHF

J gene: TRBJ2-7
V gene: TRBV6-1
CDR3 protein: CASSDRGGVYEQYF

J gene: TRBJ1-4
V gene: TRBV2
CDR3 protein: CASWISREKLFF

J gene: TRBJ2-3
V gene: TRBV3-1
CDR3 protein: CASSQGPPSVTSTDTQYF

J gene: TRBJ1-5
V gene: TRBV20-1
CDR3 protein: CSARTGRNQPQHF

J gene: TRBJ2-4
V gene: TRBV7-3
CDR3 protein: CASSLTGGENIQYF

J gene: TRBJ2-6
V gene: TRBV11-1
CDR3 protein: CASSPGAPGVLTF

J gene: TRBJ1-1
V gene: TRBV30
CDR3 protein: CAWSLGGVNTEAFF

J gene: TRBJ1-4
V gene: TRBV4-1
CDR3 protein: CASSQAWGGQNEKLFF

J gene: TRBJ2-2
V gene: TRBV7-2
CDR3 protein: CASSLQVAGELFF

J gene: TRBJ2-7
V gene: TRBV14
CDR3 protein: CASSQRVSATYEQYF

J gene: TRBJ1-1
V gene: TRBV5-8
CDR3 protein: CASSRWTGMNTEAFF

J gene: TRBJ2-6
V gene: TRBV20-1
CDR3 protein: CSAATFSGANVLTF

J gene: TRBJ2-7
V gene: TRBV11-2
CDR3 protein: CASSSSHPPGPYEQYF

J gene: TRBJ2-2
V gene: TRBV28
CDR3 protein: CASGRPSKNTGELFF

J gene: TRBJ1-3
V gene: TRBV25-1
CDR3 protein: CASSEYGDRLPYF

J gene: TRBJ1-2
V gene: TRBV6-6
CDR3 protein: CASNEQGGGVGYTF

J gene: TRBJ1-2
V gene: TRBV15
CDR3 protein: CATSRTSNPEAYGYTF

J gene: TRBJ1-5
V gene: TRBV7-2
CDR3 protein: CASSLVVPDQPQHF

J gene: TRBJ1-2
V gene: TRBV4-3
CDR3 protein: CASSQESSAQGWGYTF

J gene: TRBJ2-2
V gene: TRBV3-1
CDR3 protein: CASSQEGFNTGELFF

J gene: TRBJ1-6
V gene: TRBV21-1
CDR3 protein: CASSKWGVDNSPLHF

J gene: TRBJ2-2
V gene: TRBV27
CDR3 protein: CASILREGVGELFF

J gene: TRBJ1-6
V gene: TRBV30
CDR3 protein: CAWSFTVQGIGALSPLHF

J gene: TRBJ2-2
V gene: TRBV7-8
CDR3 protein: CASSLMVSGGAHTGELFF

J gene: TRBJ2-3
V gene: TRBV2
CDR3 protein: CASSEDRVTDTQYF